This paragraph reports one T cell receptor beta chain. This record belongs to a study of blood T cell repertoires in COVID-19. Across the whole study: COVID-19 samples from acute and convalescent phases originated in the United States, Italy and Spain. In each case, the material was cDNA or gDNA derived from T cells, B-cell-depleted T cells, or PBMCs.

In the study's own analysis: Nucleated cell number was recorded as an estimate derived from reference gene primer amplification. The protocol was immunoSEQ multiplex PCR, while the TCRdb copy is restricted to in-frame clones and leaves out a portion. That table furnishes V, J and clone size, whereas the DNA furnished D and trimming. The sample records 150,000 to 200,000 clones, more than 75% being singletons. Sequenced sample: peripheral blood. The receptor was derived from a man aged 65 to 85 with acute or convalescent COVID-19.

As DNA, the CDR3 is TGTGCCAGCAGTCCCTGGACATTTTCGGTTATCGATGAGCAGTTCTTC. Its protein is CASSPWTFSVIDEQFF. V gene TRBV27 combines with J gene TRBJ2-1; perhaps TRBD1 as D (5 bases). From germline, CDR1 is MNHEY and CDR2 SMNVEV (reference sequence). V dropped 5 bases and J dropped 8 bases, with 22 bases sitting between them. This CDR3 spans 16 amino acids.